This record covers a single TCR beta chain. The target of this receptor is not known. No base quality information exists; no much larger clone differs at one position. Each collaborating institution followed its own protocols to collect whole blood in K2EDTA tubes. For TCRbeta analysis, collaborator samples were shipped as frozen whole blood, as isolated PBMCs, or as DNA extracted from either sample type. Including the terminal cysteine and phenylalanine, the CDR3 comprises 16 residues. Only the CDR3 part of the read is kept: 48 bases, read in frame from the first base. The germline V gene (reference sequence) provides CDR1 LNHDA and CDR2 SQIVND. Deletion took 1 base off V and 4 bases off J, with a span of 16 bases between the germline ends. This sample was taken from a study of blood T cell repertoires in COVID-19 (dated by TCRdb to the early 2020s). At the level of the whole study: The collaborator samples originated in the United States, Italy and Spain and spanned the acute and convalescent phases of COVID-19. The samples were drawn from the first 160 participants of the ongoing ImmuneRACE study and from 950 to 1,500 subjects provided by 6 global collaborators. Deeply sampled blood TCRbeta repertoires from subjects exposed to, actively infected with, or recovered from COVID-19 were included in the dataset. The prospective study material was composed of cDNA or gDNA derived from T cells, B-cell-depleted T cells, or PBMCs. The repertoires were made available in a free public database intended to serve as a resource for research on the immune response to SARS-CoV-2. Sample metadata almost always included a de-identified subject ID, COVID-19 status, age in years and sex. Where HLA class I and class II types were available, the types were taken from metadata supplied by the sample provider, not from assay-based typing.

The immunoSEQ Assay, a bias-controlled multiplex PCR, was used to amplify TCRbeta CDR3 regions from genomic DNA. The study's own analysis went as follows. The number of nucleated cells in each sample was estimated from the amplification of reference gene primers within the assay. To quantify the absolute abundance of each unique TCRbeta CDR3 rearrangement, sequence reads were collapsed and filtered. For each sample, productive Simpson clonality was calculated by taking the square root of Simpson's diversity index across productive rearrangements. This is the immuneACCESS table as TCRdb keeps it, with only in-frame sequences that have V and J called. A part of the clones is gone; compared with another copy, unresolved V genes explain less than half, and the rest is unexplained. That table is the source of V, J and clone size, and D and trimming were worked out from the DNA. The sample table holds more than 95,000 clones, of which 82% were seen once. 4% to 6% of the sample lies in the top ten.

What the authors observed across the whole study: The amount of clinical and demographic metadata varied by source and participant and was provided uncurated.

The sequenced material came from peripheral blood. Recombination joined TRBV19 with TRBJ1-1, with no D gene named confidently. The receptor was derived from a man aged 55 to 70 with acute or convalescent COVID-19. The CDR3 protein: CASSIGGSREGTEAFF. In nucleotides, the sequence is TGTGCCAGTAGTATAGGCGGGTCAAGGGAGGGCACTGAAGCTTTCTTT.